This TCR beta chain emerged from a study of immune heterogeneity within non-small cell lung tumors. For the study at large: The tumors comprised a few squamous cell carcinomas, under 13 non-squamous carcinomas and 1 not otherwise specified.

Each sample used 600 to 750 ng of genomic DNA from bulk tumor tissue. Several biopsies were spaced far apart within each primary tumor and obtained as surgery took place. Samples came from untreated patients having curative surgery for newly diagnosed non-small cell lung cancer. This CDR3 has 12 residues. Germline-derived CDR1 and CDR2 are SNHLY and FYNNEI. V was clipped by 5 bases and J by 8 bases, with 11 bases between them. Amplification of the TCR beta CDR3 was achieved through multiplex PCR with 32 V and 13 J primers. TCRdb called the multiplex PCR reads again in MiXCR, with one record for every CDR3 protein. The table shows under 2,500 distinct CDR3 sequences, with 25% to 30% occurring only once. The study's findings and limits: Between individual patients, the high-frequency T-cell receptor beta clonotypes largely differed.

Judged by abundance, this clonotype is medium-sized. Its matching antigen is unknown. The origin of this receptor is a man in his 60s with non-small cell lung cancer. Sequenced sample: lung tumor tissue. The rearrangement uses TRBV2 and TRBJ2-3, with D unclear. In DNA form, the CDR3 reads TGTGCCAGCAGTAGGGATGGTACTACGCAGTATTTT. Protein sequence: CASSRDGTTQYF.